The entry that follows covers one T cell receptor beta chain sequence. The repertoire was sequenced with immunoSEQ multiplex PCR; TCRdb's copy has only in-frame clones and lacks some. The table shows about 35,000 clones, with around nine tenths occurring only once. This record belongs to a study of T cell changes during pregnancy in multiple sclerosis. Deletions cut 3 bases from V and 5 bases from J, with 14 bases between. The CDR3 totals 14 residues. From germline, CDR1 is KGHSH and CDR2 LQKENI. The TCR was taken from a female donor in good health, enrolled as a control in a pregnancy study. The sample consisted of CD4+ T cells from peripheral blood mononuclear cells, taken after pregnancy. The chain employs TRBV18 and TRBJ2-7; a possible D gene is TRBD1 (6 bases). In DNA, the CDR3 is TGTGCCAGCTCACCCCCGGGTGGGGGCCACGAGCAGTACTTC. This encodes CASSPPGGGHEQYF.